The 14 T cell receptor beta chains given below trace back to one sample, sequenced in a study of cytomegalovirus exposure and HLA in healthy donors. The PCR employed 60 Vbeta primers together with 13 Jbeta primers. Produced via immunoSEQ multiplex PCR; TCRdb's table is partial and in-frame only. The profile shows 120,000 to 150,000 clones, over 75% of them singletons. The specimen was PBMCs. All receptors come from a man aged 40-50 years in good health and CMV-seronegative.

This rearrangement joins TRBV6-6 to TRBJ2-2; maybe TRBD1 (5 bases). This CDR3 contains 15 residues. The ends were cut back, 3 bases at V and 3 bases at J, with 11 bases in the middle. Germline V gene lookup returns CDR1 MNHNY and CDR2 SVGAGI (reference sequence). CDR3 bases: TGTGCCAGCAGTTATAGGGGCTACTACACCGGGGAGCTGTTTTTT. Translated: CASSYRGYYTGELFF.

The chain is built from TRBV6-5 and TRBJ2-7; perhaps TRBD1 as D (6 bases). Germline V gene sequence: CDR1 MNHEY, CDR2 SVGAGI. V lost 7 bases and J lost 6, with 13 bases in between. The CDR3 spans 12 residues. The CDR3 reads CASKGGPREQYF. CDR3 DNA sequence: TGTGCCAGCAAAGGGGGACCTCGCGAGCAGTACTTC.

The CDR3 region is CASSQGREDETQYF. The CDR3 nucleotides are TGCGCCAGCAGCCAAGGGCGGGAAGACGAGACCCAGTACTTC. This chain joins TRBV4-1 and TRBJ2-5; maybe TRBD2 (6 bases). Trimming pared 1 base from V and 5 bases from J, leaving 11 bases between. This CDR3 region has 14 residues. The germline V gene has CDR1 MGHRA and CDR2 YSYEKL.

J is TRBJ2-5 and V is TRBV19, with 7 bases matching TRBD1. With the DNA end fitting TRBJ2-7 better, the J assignment may be wrong. The CDR3 totals 14 residues. The germline CDR1 and CDR2 sequences are LNHDA and SQIVND (reference sequence). The CDR3 sequence: CASSITGDKYEQYF. Written as DNA, the CDR3 is TGTGCCAGTAGTATCACAGGGGATAAATACGAGCAGTACTTC.

The genes are TRBV28 and TRBJ2-1; 7 bases are a match to TRBD2. Germline CDR1 MDHEN, CDR2 SYDVKM. The CDR3 has 15 residues. Losses at the gene ends were 5 bases for V and 4 bases for J; bases not matched to a gene: 8. CDR3 loop: CASSPPAGRYNEQFF. CDR3 coding DNA: TGTGCCAGCAGTCCCCCTGCCGGGAGGTACAATGAGCAGTTCTTC.

This chain links TRBV10-3 with TRBJ2-7; TRBD2 matches 8 bases. Germline-derived CDR1 and CDR2 are ENHRY and SYGVKD. The V gene end was trimmed by 7 bases and the J gene end by 6 bases; junction bases not matched to a gene: 14. This CDR3 region has 15 residues. The chain's CDR3 is CAINSLGRAQTEQYF. Here the CDR3 DNA reads TGTGCCATCAATTCTCTCGGGAGGGCCCAGACCGAGCAGTACTTC.

The chain couples TRBV4-3 to TRBJ1-3; D gene unclear. Trimming pared 1 base from V and 2 bases from J, leaving 9 bases between. Germline CDR1 reads LGHNA; CDR2 reads YSLEER. The CDR3 is 15 residues long. The CDR3, as DNA: TGCGCCAGCAGCCAAGTCCCAGACACTGGAAACACCATATATTTT. Its translation is CASSQVPDTGNTIYF.

The chain carries TRBV2 and TRBJ2-5, with 12 bases matching TRBD2. Germline CDR1 and CDR2: SNHLY and FYNNEI. V shed 5 bases, J shed 2 bases, and the junction held 6 bases outside the gene matches. CDR3 length: 16 residues. The CDR3 is CASSTLLAGGQETQYF. DNA of the CDR3: TGTGCCAGCAGTACCCTACTAGCGGGGGGTCAAGAGACCCAGTACTTC.

This chain connects TRBV4-2 to TRBJ2-3; D is uncertain. Germline V gene lookup returns CDR1 LGHNA and CDR2 YNFKEQ. The CDR3 sequence is 17 residues long. V was clipped by 5 bases and J by 2 bases, with 20 bases between them. The CDR3 is CASSMIAAESLTDTQYF. The CDR3 bases are TGTGCCAGCAGCATGATTGCGGCGGAGTCCCTCACAGATACGCAGTATTTT.

The CDR3 spells CASSLDGRAPYEQYF. CDR3 nucleotides: TGTGCCAGCAGCTTAGACGGGAGGGCCCCGTACGAGCAGTACTTC. J is TRBJ2-7 and V is TRBV11-3; 8 bases are a match to TRBD2. Germline values: CDR1 SGHNT, CDR2 YENEEA. The CDR3 covers 15 residues. V lost 0 bases, J lost 4 bases, and 5 bases stayed unmatched.

This clone occurred once. The chain has TRBV5-6 and TRBJ2-7, with TRBD2 matching over 10 bases. CDR1 SGHDT and CDR2 YYEEEE come from the germline V gene. This CDR3 comprises 15 residues. The V gene end was trimmed by 3 bases and the J gene end by 3 bases; junction bases not matched to a gene: 6. Here the CDR3 reads CASSYRAGGLYEQYF. The CDR3 bases are TGTGCCAGCAGCTATAGAGCGGGGGGGCTCTACGAGCAGTACTTC.

This chain uses TRBV28 with TRBJ2-7; 10 nucleotides line up with TRBD1. The germline V gene encodes CDR1 MDHEN and CDR2 SYDVKM. The CDR3 loop spans 16 amino acids. The V segment lost 4 bases and the J segment 2 bases; nucleotides outside the gene matches: 8. CDR3 bases: TGTGCCAGCAGTTCCCGGGACAGGGGACTCACCTACGAGCAGTACTTC. Translating it yields CASSSRDRGLTYEQYF.

The chain joins TRBV5-4 to TRBJ1-2; a weak D match, TRBD1 (6 bases). V lost 0 bases and J lost 2, with 14 bases in between. CDR3 length equals 16 residues. CDR1 SGHNT and CDR2 YYREEE come from the germline V gene (reference sequence). Written as DNA, the CDR3 is TGTGCCAGCAGCTTGGTAGGCAGGGGTCCGAACTATGGCTACACCTTC. Translation gives CASSLVGRGPNYGYTF.

The count of this clone is one. V and J are TRBV30 and TRBJ2-3; 10 bases are a match to TRBD2. The CDR3 has 16 residues. The trim removed 4 bases at V and 0 bases at J, leaving 7 bases unmatched. Germline CDR1 GTSNPN, CDR2 SVGIG (reference sequence). The CDR3 DNA reads TGTGCCTGGACCTTCCGGACTAGCGGTAGCACAGATACGCAGTATTTT. Its protein is CAWTFRTSGSTDTQYF.